These T cell receptor beta chains were read from a single sample in a study of T-cell memory formation after mild COVID-19. TCRdb independently ran MiXCR on the 5' RACE reads; one entry per CDR3 protein. This table has about 540,000 distinct CDR3 sequences, roughly 20% appearing once. Sequencing was performed on PBMCs or a T cell subset sorted from them (not recorded which). These receptors were taken from an adult woman who had mild COVID-19 (a few samples of this study predate the infection). Cell type and time point are not known. CDR3s include the opening cysteine and the closing phenylalanine or tryptophan. Each record gives: J gene, clone size, V gene, D gene, CDR3 protein, CDR3 DNA. D genes are given only for firm matches. Size is stated for part of the rows, as once, few or many counts, or as a class when the clone is expanded.

TRBJ2-1	few	TRBV25-1	NA	CASSDPGIGDEQFF	TGTGCCAGCAGTGACCCGGGCATAGGCGATGAGCAGTTCTTC
TRBJ2-5	few	TRBV27	NA	CASRAPGFLGETQYF	TGTGCCAGCAGAGCCCCAGGGTTCCTCGGAGAGACCCAGTACTTC
TRBJ2-7	NA	TRBV7-9	TRBD1	CASSWGTEREPYF	TGTGCCAGCAGCTGGGGGACAGAGCGCGAGCCGTACTTC
TRBJ2-1	few	TRBV4-1	TRBD2	CASSQESRPLRLLAGENEQFF	TGCGCCAGCAGCCAAGAATCCCGCCCCCTCCGGCTACTAGCGGGGGAAAATGAGCAGTTCTTC
TRBJ1-5	NA	TRBV4-1	NA	CASSQEPGRQPQHF	TGCGCCAGCAGCCAAGAACCAGGGCGTCAGCCCCAGCATTTT
TRBJ2-5	NA	TRBV10-3	NA	CAISGDGTQETQYF	TGTGCCATCAGCGGGGACGGAACACAAGAGACCCAGTACTTC
TRBJ1-2	few	TRBV25-1	NA	CASSDTGQAGGYTF	TGTGCCAGCAGTGATACAGGCCAAGCGGGTGGCTACACCTTC
TRBJ2-3	many	TRBV7-8	TRBD2	CASSLLLGGPTDTQYF	TGTGCCAGCAGCTTATTGTTGGGAGGGCCCACAGATACGCAGTATTTT
TRBJ2-3	few	TRBV7-2	NA	CASSLGWELTDTQYF	TGTGCCAGCAGCTTAGGGTGGGAGCTCACAGATACGCAGTATTTT
TRBJ1-1	NA	TRBV15	NA	CATSRRTDTEAFF	TGTGCCACCAGCAGGAGGACTGACACTGAAGCTTTCTTT
TRBJ2-1	few	TRBV5-5	TRBD2	CASSLEREAHNEQFF	TGTGCCAGCAGCTTGGAGCGGGAGGCTCACAATGAGCAGTTCTTC
TRBJ1-6	NA	TRBV3-1	NA	CASSQRFSSYNSPLHF	TGTGCCAGCAGCCAGAGATTTAGCTCCTATAATTCACCCCTCCACTTT
TRBJ1-4	NA	TRBV18	TRBD1	CASSPRQTGRLELFF	TGTGCCAGCTCACCTAGGCAGACAGGGCGGTTGGAACTGTTTTTT
TRBJ2-1	NA	TRBV18	TRBD1	CASSPPGTDNDQFF	TGTGCCAGCTCACCACCCGGGACAGACAATGATCAGTTCTTC
TRBJ2-7	NA	TRBV9	NA	CASSPEPTIYEQYF	TGTGCCAGCAGCCCCGAGCCGACGATCTACGAGCAGTACTTC
TRBJ2-3	NA	TRBV7-2	NA	CASSLDPTDTQYF	TGTGCCAGCAGCTTGGATCCCACAGATACGCAGTATTTT
TRBJ2-3	few	TRBV7-2	NA	CASSRRGGSGDTQYF	TGTGCCAGCAGCCGGAGGGGGGGTTCGGGAGATACGCAGTATTTT
TRBJ1-5	NA	TRBV2	NA	CASSEDRGSNQPQHF	TGTGCCAGCAGTGAAGACCGGGGTAGCAATCAGCCCCAGCATTTT
TRBJ2-7	few	TRBV7-6	NA	CASSPTMYEQYF	TGTGCCAGCAGCCCCACGATGTACGAGCAGTACTTC
TRBJ1-1	NA	TRBV2	NA	CASRVVNTEAFF	TGTGCCAGCAGGGTGGTGAACACTGAAGCTTTCTTT
TRBJ1-5	NA	TRBV27	NA	CASSLYSGLNNQPQHF	TGTGCCAGCAGTTTATATTCGGGGTTAAACAATCAGCCCCAGCATTTT
TRBJ1-6	few	TRBV5-1	TRBD1	CASSLLSDRVSPLHF	TGCGCCAGCAGCTTGTTATCGGACAGGGTTTCACCCCTCCACTTT
TRBJ2-1	few	TRBV3-1	TRBD2	CASSQDPSGGALFYEQFF	TGTGCCAGCAGCCAAGATCCTAGCGGGGGGGCCTTGTTCTATGAGCAGTTCTTC
TRBJ2-7	NA	TRBV25-1	NA	CASSPGLISYEQYF	TGTGCCAGCAGCCCGGGACTTATCTCCTACGAGCAGTACTTC
TRBJ1-2	few	TRBV5-1	NA	CASSRIGEGYGYTF	TGCGCCAGCAGCCGGATTGGGGAAGGCTATGGCTACACCTTC
TRBJ1-5	NA	TRBV9	NA	CASSMGGASNQPQHF	TGTGCCAGCTCCATGGGGGGGGCCAGCAATCAGCCCCAGCATTTT
TRBJ2-7	NA	TRBV7-9	TRBD2	CASSSTADSGARYEQYF	TGTGCCAGCAGCTCCACAGCGGATAGCGGGGCCCGTTACGAGCAGTACTTC
TRBJ2-1	few	TRBV9	NA	CASSVGGSVRGVDHEQFF	TGTGCCAGCAGCGTAGGAGGAAGTGTGAGGGGTGTGGATCATGAGCAGTTCTTC
TRBJ1-5	NA	TRBV19	NA	CASSMRVSGQPQHF	TGTGCCAGTAGTATGAGGGTGAGCGGTCAGCCCCAGCATTTT
TRBJ2-1	few	TRBV7-2	NA	CASSSNRDEQFF	TGTGCCAGCAGCTCCAACAGGGATGAGCAGTTCTTC
TRBJ2-7	few	TRBV7-9	NA	CASSFPEEGWEYF	TGTGCCAGCAGTTTCCCTGAAGAGGGCTGGGAGTACTTC
TRBJ1-1	NA	TRBV10-3	NA	CAVRGDTEAFF	TGTGCCGTCAGAGGGGACACTGAAGCTTTCTTT
TRBJ2-7	few	TRBV4-2	TRBD2	CASSARLAGGAYEQYF	TGTGCCAGCAGCGCGCGACTAGCGGGAGGCGCCTACGAGCAGTACTTC
TRBJ2-7	NA	TRBV7-2	TRBD2	CASSPSLAGGPNEQYF	TGTGCCAGCAGCCCGTCTCTAGCGGGAGGGCCTAACGAGCAGTACTTC
TRBJ2-5	many	TRBV24-1	NA	CATSDGDPQYF	TGTGCCACCAGTGATGGGGATCCCCAGTACTTC
TRBJ2-1	few	TRBV20-1	NA	CSARRADSYNEQFF	TGCAGTGCTAGACGAGCGGACTCCTACAATGAGCAGTTCTTC
TRBJ2-2	NA	TRBV7-3	NA	CASSSRAVNTGELFF	TGTGCCAGCAGCAGCAGGGCGGTCAACACCGGGGAGCTGTTTTTT
TRBJ2-1	few	TRBV19	TRBD2	CASTRTSGGDEQFF	TGTGCCAGTACCCGGACTAGCGGGGGGGATGAGCAGTTCTTC
TRBJ2-7	NA	TRBV5-1	NA	CASSLEGSYPLYEQYF	TGCGCCAGCAGCTTGGAGGGTTCGTATCCCCTTTACGAGCAGTACTTC
TRBJ2-3	NA	TRBV30	TRBD2	CACALSGRSTDTQYF	TGTGCCTGTGCTTTAAGCGGGAGGAGCACAGATACGCAGTATTTT
TRBJ2-7	NA	TRBV7-3	TRBD1	CASSQGAGEPYEQYF	TGTGCCAGCAGCCAGGGGGCAGGGGAGCCCTACGAGCAGTACTTC
TRBJ2-5	NA	TRBV5-1	NA	CASSAHGGETQYF	TGCGCCAGCAGCGCACATGGGGGAGAGACCCAGTACTTC
TRBJ1-4	few	TRBV7-2	TRBD1	CASSPQGAAAEKLFF	TGTGCCAGCAGCCCACAGGGGGCGGCGGCTGAAAAACTGTTTTTT
TRBJ1-1	few	TRBV12-3/TRBV12-4	NA	CASTPNTEAFF	TGTGCCAGCACCCCGAACACTGAAGCTTTCTTT
TRBJ2-5	NA	TRBV18	TRBD2	CASSRGTSGAETQYF	TGTGCCAGCTCTCGCGGGACTAGCGGTGCAGAGACCCAGTACTTC
TRBJ2-1	NA	TRBV7-9	TRBD2	CASSLGWTSGGNEQFF	TGTGCCAGCAGCTTAGGTTGGACTAGCGGGGGCAATGAGCAGTTCTTC